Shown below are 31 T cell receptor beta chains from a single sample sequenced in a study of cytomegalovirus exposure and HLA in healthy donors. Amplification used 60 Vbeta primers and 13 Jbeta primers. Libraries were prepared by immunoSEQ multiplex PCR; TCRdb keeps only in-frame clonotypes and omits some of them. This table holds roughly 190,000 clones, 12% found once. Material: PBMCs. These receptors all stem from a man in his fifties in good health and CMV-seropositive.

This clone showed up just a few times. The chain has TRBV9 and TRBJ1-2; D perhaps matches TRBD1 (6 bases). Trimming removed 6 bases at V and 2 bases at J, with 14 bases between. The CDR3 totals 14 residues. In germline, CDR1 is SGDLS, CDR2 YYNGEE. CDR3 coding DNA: TGTGCCAGCACCGACAGGACAGACAACTATGGCTACACCTTC. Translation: CASTDRTDNYGYTF. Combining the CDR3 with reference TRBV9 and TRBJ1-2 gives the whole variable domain DSGVTQTPKHLITATGQRVTLRCSPRSGDLSVYWYQQSLDQGLQFLIQYYNGEERAKGNILERFSAQQFPDLHSELNLSSLELGDSALYFCASTDRTDNYGYTFGSGTRLTVV.

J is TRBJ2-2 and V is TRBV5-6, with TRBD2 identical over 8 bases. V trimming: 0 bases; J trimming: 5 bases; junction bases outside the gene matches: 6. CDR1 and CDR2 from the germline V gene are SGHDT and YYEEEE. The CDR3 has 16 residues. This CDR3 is CASSLGSGARTGELFF. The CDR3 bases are TGTGCCAGCAGCTTGGGTAGCGGGGCGAGAACCGGGGAGCTGTTTTTT.

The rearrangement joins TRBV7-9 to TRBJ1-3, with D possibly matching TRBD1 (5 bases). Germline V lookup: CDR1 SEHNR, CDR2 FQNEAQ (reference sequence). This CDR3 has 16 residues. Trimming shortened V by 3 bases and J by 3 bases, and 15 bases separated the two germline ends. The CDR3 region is CASSFGSGHLGNTIYF. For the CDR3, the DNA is TGTGCCAGCAGCTTCGGATCCGGACATCTTGGAAACACCATATATTTT.

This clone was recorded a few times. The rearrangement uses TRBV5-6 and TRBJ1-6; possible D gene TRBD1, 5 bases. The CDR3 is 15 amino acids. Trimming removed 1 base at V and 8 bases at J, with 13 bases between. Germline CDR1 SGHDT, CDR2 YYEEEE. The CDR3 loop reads CASSLRGRAYSPLHF. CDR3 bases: TGTGCCAGCAGCTTGAGGGGCAGGGCGTATTCACCCCTCCACTTT.

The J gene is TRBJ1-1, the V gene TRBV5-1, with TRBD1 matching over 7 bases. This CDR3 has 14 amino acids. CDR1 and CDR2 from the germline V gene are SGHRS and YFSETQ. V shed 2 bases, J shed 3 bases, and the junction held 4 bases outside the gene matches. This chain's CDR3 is CASSFQGEDTEAFF. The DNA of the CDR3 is TGCGCCAGCAGCTTCCAGGGGGAGGACACTGAAGCTTTCTTT.

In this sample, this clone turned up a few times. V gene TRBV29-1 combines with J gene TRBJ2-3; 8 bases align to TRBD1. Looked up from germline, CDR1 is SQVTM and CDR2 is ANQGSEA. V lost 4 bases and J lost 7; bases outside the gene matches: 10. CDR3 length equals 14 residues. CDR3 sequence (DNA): TGCAGCGTTGGGGGCGGACAGGGTGGGCATACGCAGTATTTT. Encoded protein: CSVGGGQGGHTQYF.

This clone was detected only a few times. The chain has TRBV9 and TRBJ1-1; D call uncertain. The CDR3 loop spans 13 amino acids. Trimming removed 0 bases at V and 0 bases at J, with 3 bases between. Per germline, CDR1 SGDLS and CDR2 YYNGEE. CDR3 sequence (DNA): TGTGCCAGCAGCGTAGCGGTGAACACTGAAGCTTTCTTT. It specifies CASSVAVNTEAFF.

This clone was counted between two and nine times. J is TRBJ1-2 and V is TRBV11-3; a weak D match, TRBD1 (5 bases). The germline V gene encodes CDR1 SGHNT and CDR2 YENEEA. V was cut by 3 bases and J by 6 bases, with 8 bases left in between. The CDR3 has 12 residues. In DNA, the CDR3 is TGTGCCAGCAGCTTCCCAGGGCATGGCTACACCTTC. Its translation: CASSFPGHGYTF.

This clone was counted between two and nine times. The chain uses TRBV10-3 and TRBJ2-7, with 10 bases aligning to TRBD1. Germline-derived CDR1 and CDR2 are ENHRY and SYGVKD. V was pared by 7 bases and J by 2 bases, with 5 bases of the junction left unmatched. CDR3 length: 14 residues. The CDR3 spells CAINRQGATYEQYF. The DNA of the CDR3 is TGTGCCATCAATCGACAGGGGGCCACCTACGAGCAGTACTTC.

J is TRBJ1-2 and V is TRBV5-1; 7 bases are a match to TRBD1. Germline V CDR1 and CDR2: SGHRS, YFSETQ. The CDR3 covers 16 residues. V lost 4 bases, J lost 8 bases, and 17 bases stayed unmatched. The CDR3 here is CASSPEGQLNQGGYTF. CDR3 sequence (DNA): TGCGCCAGCAGCCCGGAGGGACAGTTAAACCAGGGGGGCTACACCTTC.

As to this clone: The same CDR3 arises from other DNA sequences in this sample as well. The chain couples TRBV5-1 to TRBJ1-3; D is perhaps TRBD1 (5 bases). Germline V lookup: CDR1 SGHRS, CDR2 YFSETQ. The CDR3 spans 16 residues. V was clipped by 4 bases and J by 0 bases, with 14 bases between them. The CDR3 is CASSTGRVSSGNTIYF. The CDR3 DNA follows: TGCGCCAGCAGCACAGGAAGGGTGAGCTCTGGAAACACCATATATTTT.

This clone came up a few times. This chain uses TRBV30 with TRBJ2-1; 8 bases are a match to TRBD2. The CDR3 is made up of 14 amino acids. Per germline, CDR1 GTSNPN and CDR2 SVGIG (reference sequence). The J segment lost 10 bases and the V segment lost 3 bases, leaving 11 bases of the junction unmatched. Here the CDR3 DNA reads TGTGCCTGGAGATTCGGGGGGGCGATGGGGGAGCAGTTCTTC. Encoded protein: CAWRFGGAMGEQFF.

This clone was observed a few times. Written as DNA, the CDR3 is TGTGCCAGCAGTCAGGCAGCGGGTAGGGGAGATGGCTACACCTTC. Translating it yields CASSQAAGRGDGYTF. The chain employs TRBV6-4 and TRBJ1-2; TRBD1 is a possible D gene (5 bases). The CDR3 has 15 residues. Trimming left V 5 bases short and J 6 bases short, with 19 bases between. CDR1 is MRHNA, CDR2 SNTAGT, per germline.

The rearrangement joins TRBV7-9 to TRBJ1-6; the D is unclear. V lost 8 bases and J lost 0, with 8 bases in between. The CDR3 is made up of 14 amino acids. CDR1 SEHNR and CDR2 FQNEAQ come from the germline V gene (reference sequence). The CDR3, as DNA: TGTGCCAGCGGTGCCGGCTCCTATAATTCACCCCTCCACTTT. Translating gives CASGAGSYNSPLHF.

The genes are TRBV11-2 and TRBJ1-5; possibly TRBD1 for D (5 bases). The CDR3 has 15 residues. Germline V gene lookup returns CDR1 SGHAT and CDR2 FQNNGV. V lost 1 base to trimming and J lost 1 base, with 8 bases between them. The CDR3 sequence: CASSLVAGSNQPQHF. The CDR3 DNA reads TGTGCCAGCAGCTTAGTCGCAGGGAGCAATCAGCCCCAGCATTTT.

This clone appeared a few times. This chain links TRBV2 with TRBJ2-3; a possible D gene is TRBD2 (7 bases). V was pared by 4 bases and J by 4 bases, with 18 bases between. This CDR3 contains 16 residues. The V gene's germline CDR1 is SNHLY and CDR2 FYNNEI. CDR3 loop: CASSVFEGGPSDTQYF. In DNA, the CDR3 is TGTGCCAGCAGTGTTTTTGAGGGGGGGCCTTCAGATACGCAGTATTTT.

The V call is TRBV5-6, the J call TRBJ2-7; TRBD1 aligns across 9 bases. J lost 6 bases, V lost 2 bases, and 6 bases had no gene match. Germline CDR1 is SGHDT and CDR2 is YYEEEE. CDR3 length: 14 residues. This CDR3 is CASSFDRGGGEQYF. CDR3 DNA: TGTGCCAGCAGCTTTGACAGGGGGGGCGGCGAGCAGTACTTC.

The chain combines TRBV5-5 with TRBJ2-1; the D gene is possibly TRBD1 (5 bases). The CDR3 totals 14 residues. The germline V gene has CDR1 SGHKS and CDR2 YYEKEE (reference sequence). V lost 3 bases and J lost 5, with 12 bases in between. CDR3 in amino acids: CASSSATENNEQFF. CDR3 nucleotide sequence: TGTGCCAGCAGCTCCGCGACAGAGAACAATGAGCAGTTCTTC.

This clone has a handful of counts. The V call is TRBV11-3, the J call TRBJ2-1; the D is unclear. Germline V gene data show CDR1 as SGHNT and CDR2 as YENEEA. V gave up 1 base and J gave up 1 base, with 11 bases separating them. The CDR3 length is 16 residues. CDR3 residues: CASSLAGIFSYNEQFF. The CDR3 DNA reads TGTGCCAGCAGCTTAGCGGGTATTTTTTCCTACAATGAGCAGTTCTTC.

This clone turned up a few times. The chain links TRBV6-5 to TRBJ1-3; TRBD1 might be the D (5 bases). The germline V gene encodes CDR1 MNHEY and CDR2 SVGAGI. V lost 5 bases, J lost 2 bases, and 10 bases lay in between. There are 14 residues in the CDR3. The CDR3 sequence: CASSPQATGNTIYF. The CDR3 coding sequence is TGTGCCAGCAGTCCACAGGCAACTGGAAACACCATATATTTT.

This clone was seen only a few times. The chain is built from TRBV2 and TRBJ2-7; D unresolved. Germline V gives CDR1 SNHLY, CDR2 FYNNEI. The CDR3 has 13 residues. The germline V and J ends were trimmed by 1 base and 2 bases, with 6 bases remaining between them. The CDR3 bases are TGTGCCAGCAGTGAAGACAGTACCTACGAGCAGTACGTC. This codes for CASSEDSTYEQYV.

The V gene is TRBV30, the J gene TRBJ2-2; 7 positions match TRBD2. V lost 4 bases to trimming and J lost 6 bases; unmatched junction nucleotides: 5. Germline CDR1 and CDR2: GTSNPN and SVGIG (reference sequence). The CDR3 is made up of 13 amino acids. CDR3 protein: CAWTGGSSGELFF. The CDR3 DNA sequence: TGTGCCTGGACCGGGGGGAGCTCCGGGGAGCTGTTTTTT.

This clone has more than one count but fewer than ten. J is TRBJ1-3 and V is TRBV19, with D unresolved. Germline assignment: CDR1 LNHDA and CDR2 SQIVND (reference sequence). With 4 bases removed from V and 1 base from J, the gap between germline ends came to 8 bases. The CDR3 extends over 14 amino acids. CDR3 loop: CASSRAASGNTIYF. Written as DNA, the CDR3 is TGTGCCAGTAGTAGGGCAGCTTCTGGAAACACCATATATTTT.

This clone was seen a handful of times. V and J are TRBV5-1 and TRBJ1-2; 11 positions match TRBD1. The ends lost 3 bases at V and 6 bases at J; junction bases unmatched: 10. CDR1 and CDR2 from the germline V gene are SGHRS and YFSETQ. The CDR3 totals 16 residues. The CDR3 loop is CASSSWTGGASNGYTF. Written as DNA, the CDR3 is TGCGCCAGCAGCTCCTGGACAGGGGGCGCCTCGAATGGCTACACCTTC. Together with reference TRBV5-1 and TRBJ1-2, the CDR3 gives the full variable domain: KAGVTQTPRYLIKTRGQQVTLSCSPISGHRSVSWYQQTPGQGLQFLFEYFSETQRNKGNFPGRFSGRQFSNSRSEMNVSTLELGDSALYLCASSSWTGGASNGYTFGSGTRLTVV.

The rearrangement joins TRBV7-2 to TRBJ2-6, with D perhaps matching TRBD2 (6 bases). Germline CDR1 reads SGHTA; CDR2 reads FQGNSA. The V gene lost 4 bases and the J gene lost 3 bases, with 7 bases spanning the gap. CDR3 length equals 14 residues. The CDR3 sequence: CASSWGVGANVLTF. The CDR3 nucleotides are TGTGCCAGCAGCTGGGGGGTTGGGGCCAACGTCCTGACTTTC. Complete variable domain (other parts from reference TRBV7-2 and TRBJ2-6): GAGVSQSPSNKVTEKGKDVELRCDPISGHTALYWYRQSLGQGLEFLIYFQGNSAPDKSGLPSDRFSAERTGGSVSTLTIQRTQQEDSAVYLCASSWGVGANVLTFGAGSRLTVL.

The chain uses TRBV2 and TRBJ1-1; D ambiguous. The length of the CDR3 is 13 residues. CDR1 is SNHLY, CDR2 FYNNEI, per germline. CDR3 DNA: TGTGACAGAATTCAGGTAATGAACACTGAAGCTTTCTTT. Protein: CDRIQVMNTEAFF.

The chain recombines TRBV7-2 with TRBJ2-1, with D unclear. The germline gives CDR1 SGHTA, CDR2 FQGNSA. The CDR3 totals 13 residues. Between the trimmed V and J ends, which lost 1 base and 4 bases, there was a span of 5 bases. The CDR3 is CASSLGPYNEQFF. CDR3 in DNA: TGTGCCAGCAGCTTAGGGCCGTACAATGAGCAGTTCTTC. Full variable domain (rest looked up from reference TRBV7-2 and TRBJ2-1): GAGVSQSPSNKVTEKGKDVELRCDPISGHTALYWYRQSLGQGLEFLIYFQGNSAPDKSGLPSDRFSAERTGGSVSTLTIQRTQQEDSAVYLCASSLGPYNEQFFGPGTRLTVL.

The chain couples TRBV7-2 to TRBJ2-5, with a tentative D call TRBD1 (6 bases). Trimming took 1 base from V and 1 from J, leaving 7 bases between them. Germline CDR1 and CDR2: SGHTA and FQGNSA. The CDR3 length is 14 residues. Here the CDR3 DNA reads TGTGCCAGCAGCTTAGACAGGGTCCAAGAGACCCAGTACTTC. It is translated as CASSLDRVQETQYF.

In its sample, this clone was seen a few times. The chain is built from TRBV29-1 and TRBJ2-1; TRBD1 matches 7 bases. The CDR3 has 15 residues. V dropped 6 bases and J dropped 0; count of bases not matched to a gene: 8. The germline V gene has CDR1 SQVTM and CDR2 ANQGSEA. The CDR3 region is CSVRSTGPSYNEQFF. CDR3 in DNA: TGCAGCGTCCGATCGACAGGGCCCTCCTACAATGAGCAGTTCTTC.

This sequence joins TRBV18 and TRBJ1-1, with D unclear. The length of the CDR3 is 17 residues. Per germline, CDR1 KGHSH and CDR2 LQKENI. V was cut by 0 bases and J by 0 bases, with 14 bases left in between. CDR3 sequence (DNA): TGTGCCAGCTCACCACCCGGGCGGGGATCGGTGAACACTGAAGCTTTCTTT. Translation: CASSPPGRGSVNTEAFF.

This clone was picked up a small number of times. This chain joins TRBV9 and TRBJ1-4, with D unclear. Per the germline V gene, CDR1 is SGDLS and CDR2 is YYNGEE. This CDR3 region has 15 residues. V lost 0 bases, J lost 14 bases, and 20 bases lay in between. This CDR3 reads CASSVGRESRTGLFF. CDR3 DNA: TGTGCCAGCAGCGTAGGAAGGGAAAGTAGGACGGGGCTGTTTTTT.